The clone carrying this T cell receptor beta chain was seen a single time. Participants' reported clinical history set cohort assignment. Contact with a PCR-confirmed or clinician-diagnosed COVID-19 case occurred within 2 weeks of entry. Assay: immunoSEQ multiplex PCR; the TCRdb copy retains only in-frame clones and omits some. The table records hundreds of thousands of clones, 83% of them present only once. This entry is derived from a study of blood T cell repertoires in COVID-19. The CDR3 runs 15 residues. The V and J ends lost 2 bases and 3 bases, in that order; junction bases with no gene match: 3. The germline V gene has CDR1 SGHTA and CDR2 FQGNSA.

The chain has TRBV7-2 and TRBJ1-3; 8 bases map to TRBD1. The material sequenced was PBMCs or T cells enriched from blood (not recorded which). This sequence originates from a middle-aged woman who had been exposed to COVID-19. As DNA, the CDR3 is TGTGCCAGCAGCTTACAGGGGGCGATTGGAAACACCATATATTTT. Protein sequence: CASSLQGAIGNTIYF. The whole variable domain, filled in from reference TRBV7-2 and TRBJ1-3, reads GAGVSQSPSNKVTEKGKDVELRCDPISGHTALYWYRQSLGQGLEFLIYFQGNSAPDKSGLPSDRFSAERTGGSVSTLTIQRTQQEDSAVYLCASSLQGAIGNTIYFGEGSWLTVV.